The clone carrying this TCR beta chain was observed many times. The target antigen is unknown. These data originate in a study of identical twins. General observations from the study: Conclusions came from cross-sectional statistical analysis, not from following the same donors.

A single record per CDR3 protein comes from TCRdb applying MiXCR to the 5' RACE reads. Of approximately 350,000 distinct CDR3 sequences detected, about 12% appear once; the ten largest clones hold roughly 7.8%. A further study also used this sample, focusing on yellow fever vaccine responses in identical twins. From that paper: Twins reportedly showed a vaccine T cell response that seemed partly convergent and partly personalized.

The sample was CD8+ T cells sorted from blood. This receptor was obtained from a woman between 18 and 29 years old in good health.

The CDR3 DNA follows: TGTGCCATCAGTGATCGGGACAGAAGCACAGATACGCAGTATTTT. Its protein is CAISDRDRSTDTQYF. The chain couples TRBV10-3 to TRBJ2-3, with 7 bases aligning to TRBD1. The V and J ends lost 3 bases and 0 bases, in that order; junction bases with no gene match: 3. The CDR3 sequence is 15 residues long. Germline V gene sequence: CDR1 ENHRY, CDR2 SYGVKD.